A single sample gave rise to the 30 T cell receptor beta chains below, sequenced in a study of CXCR3-negative and CXCR3-positive naive CD8 T cells. Study results and caveats: Naive cells that were CXCR3-positive had more hydrophobic TRB CDR3s (compared with CXCR3-negative naive cells).

UMI labels and 5' RACE were used to prepare the TRB cDNA libraries. TCRdb re-called the 5' RACE reads and shows each CDR3 protein once, DNA omitted. Here the sample table reports 130,000 to 150,000 distinct CDR3 sequences. Their antigens are not known. Sequences were obtained from naive CXCR3+ CD8+ T cells from blood. Subset denoted: CD45RO-CCR7+CD27+CD95- naive CD8+ T cells expressing CXCR3 (TNR3+). The receptors stem from a human donor in good health. Some clones in this sample may be carry-over from other donors' samples.

The V gene is TRBV9, the J gene TRBJ1-3. The CDR3 spans 13 residues. Germline V gene lookup returns CDR1 SGDLS and CDR2 YYNGEE. This CDR3 is CASSGRPGNTIYF.

The chain couples TRBV7-9 to TRBJ2-5. From germline, CDR1 is SEHNR and CDR2 FQNEAQ (reference sequence). This CDR3 is built from 13 residues. This CDR3 is CASSPIDQETQYF.

The J gene is TRBJ2-7, the V gene TRBV12-5; no DNA is available, so the TRBD1 call from TCRdb remains unchecked. The CDR3 is 13 amino acids. Germline V gene data show CDR1 as LGHNT and CDR2 as FRNRAP. Here the CDR3 reads CASGLAPEDEQYF.

J is TRBJ2-5 and V is TRBV12-3 or TRBV12-4; lacking DNA, the TRBD2 call made by TCRdb goes unchecked. The CDR3 is made up of 14 amino acids. CDR3 region: CASSLDSGVETQYF.

V gene TRBV10-2 combines with J gene TRBJ2-3; TCRdb's D call of TRBD2 is untestable without DNA. There are 16 residues in the CDR3. Looked up from germline, CDR1 is WSHSY and CDR2 is SAAADI. The CDR3 reads CASRALAGVRTDTQYF.

This chain uses TRBV4-3 with TRBJ1-4. This CDR3 has 14 amino acids. Germline CDR1 reads LGHNA; CDR2 reads YSLEER. This chain's CDR3 is CASSQTRTGEKLFF.

The rearrangement links TRBV10-3 to TRBJ2-7; TCRdb calls TRBD1, which cannot be checked without DNA. Germline CDR1 ENHRY, CDR2 SYGVKD. The CDR3 has 15 residues. CDR3 residues: CAISVGTGVSYEQYF.

The CDR3 loop reads CATAVGLTRGSYEQYF. V gene TRBV15 combines with J gene TRBJ2-7. The CDR3 spans 16 residues. The germline V gene encodes CDR1 LNHNV and CDR2 YYDKDF (reference sequence). The whole variable domain, remainder taken from reference TRBV15 and TRBJ2-7, is DAMVIQNPRYQVTQFGKPVTLSCSQTLNHNVMYWYQQKSSQAPKLLFHYYDKDFNNEADTPDNFQSRRPNTSFCFLDIRSPGLGDTAMYLCATAVGLTRGSYEQYFGPGTRLTVT.

The V gene is TRBV2, the J gene TRBJ2-7. CDR3 length equals 14 residues. From germline, CDR1 is SNHLY and CDR2 FYNNEI. The CDR3: CASSEARHSYEQYF.

V gene TRBV28 combines with J gene TRBJ2-3; TCRdb selects TRBD2, and the lack of DNA leaves this call unchecked. Germline lookup yields CDR1 MDHEN and CDR2 SYDVKM. This CDR3 is built from 15 residues. The CDR3 sequence: CASSLIAGITDTQYF.

The chain carries TRBV12-3 or TRBV12-4 and TRBJ2-2. The CDR3 runs 15 residues. The CDR3 protein is CASSLFAFGTGELFF.

This chain links TRBV28 with TRBJ1-1; TCRdb's assignment of TRBD1 cannot be checked, as there is no DNA. This CDR3 has 17 amino acids. Per the germline V gene, CDR1 is MDHEN and CDR2 is SYDVKM. Here the CDR3 reads CASSLPGYFPRNTEAFF.

The V gene is TRBV28, the J gene TRBJ2-3; TCRdb returns TRBD2, unconfirmable since there is no DNA. Per the germline V gene, CDR1 is MDHEN and CDR2 is SYDVKM. The CDR3 length is 14 residues. Here the CDR3 reads CASSPSTPTDTQYF.

The V gene is TRBV5-1, the J gene TRBJ1-1. Germline V gene data show CDR1 as SGHRS and CDR2 as YFSETQ. This CDR3 has 14 residues. CDR3 residues: CASSTSGLNTEAFF.

V and J are TRBV7-9 and TRBJ2-3; TCRdb gives TRBD2 as the D gene, but with no DNA this cannot be confirmed. The CDR3 is 13 amino acids. The V gene's germline CDR1 is SEHNR and CDR2 FQNEAQ (reference sequence). Here the CDR3 reads CASSGREEDTQYF.

The V gene is TRBV6-5, the J gene TRBJ2-6; the D call of TRBD2 rests on TCRdb alone, since no DNA is present to check it. The CDR3 has 18 residues. Per germline, CDR1 MNHEY and CDR2 SVGAGI. The CDR3 spells CASSVSSGRASGANVLTF.

This chain uses TRBV28 with TRBJ2-3; without DNA, the TCRdb call of TRBD1 cannot be checked. The CDR3 spans 16 residues. The germline V gene has CDR1 MDHEN and CDR2 SYDVKM. CDR3 amino acids: CASSPWGSGVADTQYF.

This rearrangement joins TRBV27 to TRBJ2-7; TCRdb's D gene call, TRBD2, goes unchecked for lack of DNA. Germline V gene sequence: CDR1 MNHEY, CDR2 SMNVEV (reference sequence). The CDR3 spans 15 residues. CDR3 loop: CASRTSGFSSYEQYF.

The chain combines TRBV30 with TRBJ2-7; TCRdb reports TRBD2, a call that lacks DNA to check it against. CDR1 and CDR2 from the germline V gene are GTSNPN and SVGIG (reference sequence). The CDR3 has 13 amino acids. The CDR3 sequence is CAWKTSGINEQYF.

This chain connects TRBV6-6 to TRBJ1-1; without DNA, the TCRdb call of TRBD1 cannot be checked. The CDR3 consists of 11 residues. CDR1 is MNHNY, CDR2 SVGAGI, per germline (reference sequence). The CDR3 reads CASSPGLEAFF.

The V call is TRBV30, the J call TRBJ2-7; TCRdb designates TRBD1, a call that cannot be tested without DNA. CDR1 GTSNPN and CDR2 SVGIG come from the germline V gene (reference sequence). The CDR3 consists of 14 residues. The CDR3 loop is CAWSTLGAGDEQYF.

V gene TRBV28 combines with J gene TRBJ1-3. The V gene's germline CDR1 is MDHEN and CDR2 SYDVKM. The CDR3 has 14 amino acids. The CDR3 loop is CASSRTGSGNTIYF.

The chain combines TRBV15 with TRBJ2-3; the D gene TCRdb calls, TRBD1, cannot be checked with no DNA. Germline CDR1 LNHNV, CDR2 YYDKDF (reference sequence). CDR3 size: 16 residues. The chain's CDR3 is CATSSVWDRGTDTQYF.

The genes are TRBV7-2 and TRBJ2-7. CDR1 and CDR2 (germline): SGHTA, FQGNSA. The CDR3 extends over 16 amino acids. CDR3 sequence reads: CASSLGVPNRFYEQYF.

The genes are TRBV6-4 and TRBJ2-1; checking the TCRdb D call of TRBD2 is not possible without DNA. CDR3 size: 16 residues. The germline gives CDR1 MRHNA, CDR2 SNTAGT. CDR3 protein: CASSQSPGLANNEQFF.

This rearrangement joins TRBV5-6 to TRBJ2-2; the D call of TRBD1 rests on TCRdb alone, since no DNA is present to check it. The germline CDR1 and CDR2 sequences are SGHDT and YYEEEE. CDR3 length equals 16 residues. The CDR3 here is CASSRGTGGFTGELFF.

CDR3 residues: CASSEALAGGTQETQYF. The chain links TRBV2 to TRBJ2-5; with no DNA, the TCRdb D assignment of TRBD2 cannot be verified. Germline V gives CDR1 SNHLY, CDR2 FYNNEI. The CDR3 covers 17 residues.

This rearrangement joins TRBV2 to TRBJ2-7; lacking DNA, the TRBD2 call made by TCRdb goes unchecked. Germline loops: CDR1 SNHLY, CDR2 FYNNEI. CDR3 size: 15 residues. CDR3 loop: CASSVAGGPTYEQYF.

This chain uses TRBV9 with TRBJ2-1; with no DNA, the TCRdb D assignment of TRBD2 cannot be verified. The CDR3 is made up of 19 amino acids. CDR1 SGDLS and CDR2 YYNGEE come from the germline V gene. CDR3 protein: CASSGTHATSGSHYNEQFF.

The V call is TRBV29-1, the J call TRBJ1-2. This CDR3 has 13 amino acids. CDR1 and CDR2 (germline): SQVTM, ANQGSEA. The chain's CDR3 is CSVDSQLGSGYTF.